One TCR beta chain is described in this entry. This entry comes from a study of CD4 and CD8 cells across lung adenocarcinoma regions. MiXCR, run by TCRdb on the PCR reads, gives a single entry per CDR3 protein. The sample holds tens of thousands of distinct CDR3 sequences, roughly half seen once. The patients had localized lung adenocarcinoma, a non-small cell subtype. Sequencing was carried out using CD4+ T cells from the center of a lung tumor. The receptor was isolated from a male donor with lung adenocarcinoma. The CD4 and CD8 labels of this study may be unreliable.

CDR3 in DNA: TGTGCCAGCAGCCTCAGCGGGAGTGGGCAAGAGACCCAGTACTTC. Amino acids: CASSLSGSGQETQYF. J is TRBJ2-5 and V is TRBV7-6; 8 bases match TRBD2. The CDR3 length is 15 residues. V shed 5 bases, J shed 2 bases, and the junction held 7 bases outside the gene matches. The germline V gene encodes CDR1 SGHVS and CDR2 FNYEAQ.